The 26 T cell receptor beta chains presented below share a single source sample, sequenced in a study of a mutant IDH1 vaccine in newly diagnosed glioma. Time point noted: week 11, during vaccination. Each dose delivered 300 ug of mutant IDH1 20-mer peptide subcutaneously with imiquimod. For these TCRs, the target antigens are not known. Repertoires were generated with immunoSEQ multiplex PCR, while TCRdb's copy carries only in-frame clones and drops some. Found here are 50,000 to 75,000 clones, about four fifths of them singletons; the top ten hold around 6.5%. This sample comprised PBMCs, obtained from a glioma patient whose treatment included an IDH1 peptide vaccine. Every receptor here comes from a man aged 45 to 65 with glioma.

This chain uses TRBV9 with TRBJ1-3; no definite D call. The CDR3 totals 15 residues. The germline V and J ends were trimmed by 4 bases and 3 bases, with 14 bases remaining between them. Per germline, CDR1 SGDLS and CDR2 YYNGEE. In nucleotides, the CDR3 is TGTGCCAGCAGCCAGGTGGCGGATCATGGAAACACCATATATTTT. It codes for CASSQVADHGNTIYF. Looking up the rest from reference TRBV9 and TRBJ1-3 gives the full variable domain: DSGVTQTPKHLITATGQRVTLRCSPRSGDLSVYWYQQSLDQGLQFLIQYYNGEERAKGNILERFSAQQFPDLHSELNLSSLELGDSALYFCASSQVADHGNTIYFGEGSWLTVV.

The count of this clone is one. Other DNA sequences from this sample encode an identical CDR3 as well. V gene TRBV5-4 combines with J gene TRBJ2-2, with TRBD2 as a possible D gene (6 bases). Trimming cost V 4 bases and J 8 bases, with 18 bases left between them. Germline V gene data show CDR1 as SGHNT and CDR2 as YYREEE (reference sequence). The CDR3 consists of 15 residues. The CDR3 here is CASSRGGRSEGELFF. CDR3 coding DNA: TGTGCCAGCAGCCGGGGAGGTAGATCAGAAGGGGAGCTGTTTTTT. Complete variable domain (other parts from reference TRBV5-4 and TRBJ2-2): ETGVTQSPTHLIKTRGQQVTLRCSSQSGHNTVSWYQQALGQGPQFIFQYYREEENGRGNFPPRFSGLQFPNYSSELNVNALELDDSALYLCASSRGGRSEGELFFGEGSRLTVL.

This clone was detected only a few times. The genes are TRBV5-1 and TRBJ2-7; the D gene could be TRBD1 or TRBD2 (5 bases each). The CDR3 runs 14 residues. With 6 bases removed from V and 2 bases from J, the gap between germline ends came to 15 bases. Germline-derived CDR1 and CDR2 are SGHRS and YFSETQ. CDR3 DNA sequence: TGCGCCAGCAACCCCGGGACCGTGACCTACGAGCAGTACTTC. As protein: CASNPGTVTYEQYF.

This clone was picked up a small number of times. The CDR3 DNA reads as TGTGCCAGCAGGCCAAGCCAGATTATAGGCTATGGCTACACCTTC. Its protein is CASRPSQIIGYGYTF. This chain joins TRBV28 and TRBJ1-2; the D is unclear. In germline, CDR1 is MDHEN, CDR2 SYDVKM. Trimming shortened V by 6 bases and J by 4 bases, and 18 bases separated the two germline ends. The CDR3 totals 15 residues.

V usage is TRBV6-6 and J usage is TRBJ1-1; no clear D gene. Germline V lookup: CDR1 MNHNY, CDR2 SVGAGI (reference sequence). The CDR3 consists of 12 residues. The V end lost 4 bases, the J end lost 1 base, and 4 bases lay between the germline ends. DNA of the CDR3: TGTGCCAGCAGTTCTCAGAACACTGAAGCTTTCTTT. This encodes CASSSQNTEAFF.

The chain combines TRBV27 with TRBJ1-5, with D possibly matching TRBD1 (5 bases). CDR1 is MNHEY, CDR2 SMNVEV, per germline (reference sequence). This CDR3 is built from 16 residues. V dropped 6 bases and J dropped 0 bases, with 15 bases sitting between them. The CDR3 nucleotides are TGTGCCAGCAGCTCTACCAGGGTGTATAGCAATCAGCCCCAGCATTTT. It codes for CASSSTRVYSNQPQHF.

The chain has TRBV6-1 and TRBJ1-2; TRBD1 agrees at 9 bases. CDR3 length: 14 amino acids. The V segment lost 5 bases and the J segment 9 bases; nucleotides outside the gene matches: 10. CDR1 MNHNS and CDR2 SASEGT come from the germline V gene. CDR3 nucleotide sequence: TGTGCCAGCAGTCCATCGGGGGACAGGGAGAGCTACACCTTC. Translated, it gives CASSPSGDRESYTF.

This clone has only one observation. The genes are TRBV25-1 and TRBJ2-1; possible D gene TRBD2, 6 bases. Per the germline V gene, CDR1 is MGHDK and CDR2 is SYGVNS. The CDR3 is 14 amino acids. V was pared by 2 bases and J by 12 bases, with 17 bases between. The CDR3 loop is CASSERSGGKLQFF. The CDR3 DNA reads TGTGCCAGCAGTGAAAGGTCCGGAGGGAAATTGCAGTTCTTC.

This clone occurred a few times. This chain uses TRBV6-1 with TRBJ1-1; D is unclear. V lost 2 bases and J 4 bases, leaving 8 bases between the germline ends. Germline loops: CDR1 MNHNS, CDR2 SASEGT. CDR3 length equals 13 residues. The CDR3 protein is CASSEHSITEAFF. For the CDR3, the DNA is TGTGCCAGCAGTGAACACAGCATCACTGAAGCTTTCTTT.

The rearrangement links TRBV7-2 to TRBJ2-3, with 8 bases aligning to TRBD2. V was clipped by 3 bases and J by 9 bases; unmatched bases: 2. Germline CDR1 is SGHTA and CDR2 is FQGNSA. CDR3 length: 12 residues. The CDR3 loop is CASSLRTSTQYF. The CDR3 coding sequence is TGTGCCAGCAGCTTGAGGACTAGCACGCAGTATTTT.

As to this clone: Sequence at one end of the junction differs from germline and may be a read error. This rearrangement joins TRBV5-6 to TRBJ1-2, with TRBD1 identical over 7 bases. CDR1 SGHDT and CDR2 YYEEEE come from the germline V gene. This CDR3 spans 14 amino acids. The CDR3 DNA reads TGTGCCAGCAGCCCGGGGACAGCCGACTATGGCTGCACCTTC. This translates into CASSPGTADYGCTF.

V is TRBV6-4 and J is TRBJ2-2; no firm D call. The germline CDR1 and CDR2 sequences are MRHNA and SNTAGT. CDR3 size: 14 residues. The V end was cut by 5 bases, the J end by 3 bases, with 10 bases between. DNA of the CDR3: TGTGCCAGCAGTCAGGAAGTGCACACCGGGGAGCTGTTTTTT. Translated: CASSQEVHTGELFF.

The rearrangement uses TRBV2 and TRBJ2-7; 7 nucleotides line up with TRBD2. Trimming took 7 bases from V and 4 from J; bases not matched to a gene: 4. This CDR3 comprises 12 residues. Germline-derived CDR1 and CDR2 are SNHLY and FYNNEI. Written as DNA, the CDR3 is TGTGCCAGCACGGCTAGCGGTTACGAGCAGTACTTC. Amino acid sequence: CASTASGYEQYF.

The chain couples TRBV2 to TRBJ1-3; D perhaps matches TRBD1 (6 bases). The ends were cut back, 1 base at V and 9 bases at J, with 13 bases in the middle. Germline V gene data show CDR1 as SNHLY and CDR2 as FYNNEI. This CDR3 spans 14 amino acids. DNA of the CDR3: TGTGCCAGCAGTGAAGACAGGGATAGCGTCACCATATATTTT. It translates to CASSEDRDSVTIYF.

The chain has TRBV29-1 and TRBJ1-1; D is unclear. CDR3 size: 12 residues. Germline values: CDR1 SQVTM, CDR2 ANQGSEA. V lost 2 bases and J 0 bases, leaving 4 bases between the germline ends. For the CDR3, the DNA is TGCAGCGTTGAACAGATGAACACTGAAGCTTTCTTT. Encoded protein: CSVEQMNTEAFF.

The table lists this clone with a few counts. The CDR3 sequence: CASSSINQPQHF. The CDR3 DNA sequence: TGTGCCAGCAGTTCTATCAATCAGCCCCAGCATTTT. The chain is built from TRBV27 and TRBJ1-5; D is undetermined. With 4 bases removed from V and 3 bases from J, the gap between germline ends came to 4 bases. Germline V gene sequence: CDR1 MNHEY, CDR2 SMNVEV (reference sequence). This CDR3 has 12 amino acids.

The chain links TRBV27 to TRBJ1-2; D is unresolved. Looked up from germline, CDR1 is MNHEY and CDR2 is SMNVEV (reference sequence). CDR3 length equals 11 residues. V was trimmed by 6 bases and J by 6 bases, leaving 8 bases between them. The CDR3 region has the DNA TGTGCCAGCAGAGGGAGGAATGGCTACACCTTC. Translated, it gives CASRGRNGYTF.

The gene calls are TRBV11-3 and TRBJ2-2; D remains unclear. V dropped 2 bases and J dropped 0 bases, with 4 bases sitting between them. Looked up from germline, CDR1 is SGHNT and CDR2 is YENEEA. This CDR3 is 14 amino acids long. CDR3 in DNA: TGTGCCAGCAGCTTAAATGCGAACACCGGGGAGCTGTTTTTT. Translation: CASSLNANTGELFF.

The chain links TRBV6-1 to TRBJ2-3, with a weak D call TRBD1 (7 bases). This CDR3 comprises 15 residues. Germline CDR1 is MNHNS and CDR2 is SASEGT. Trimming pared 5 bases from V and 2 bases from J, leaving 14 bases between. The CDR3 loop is CASSPGDSSTDTQYF. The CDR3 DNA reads TGTGCCAGCAGTCCGGGGGACAGCTCCACAGATACGCAGTATTTT.

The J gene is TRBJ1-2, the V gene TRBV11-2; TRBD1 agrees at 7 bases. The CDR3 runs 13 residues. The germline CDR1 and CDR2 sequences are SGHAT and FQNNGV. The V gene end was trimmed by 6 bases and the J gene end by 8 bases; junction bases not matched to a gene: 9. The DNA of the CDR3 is TGTGCCAGCAGTATAGGACAGGCAGGCGGCTACACCTTC. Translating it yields CASSIGQAGGYTF.

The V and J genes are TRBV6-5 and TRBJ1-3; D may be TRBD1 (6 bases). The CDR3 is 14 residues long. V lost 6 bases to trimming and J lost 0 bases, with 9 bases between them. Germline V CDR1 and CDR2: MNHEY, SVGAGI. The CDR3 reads CASSYRDSGNTIYF. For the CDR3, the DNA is TGTGCCAGCAGCTACAGGGACTCTGGAAACACCATATATTTT.

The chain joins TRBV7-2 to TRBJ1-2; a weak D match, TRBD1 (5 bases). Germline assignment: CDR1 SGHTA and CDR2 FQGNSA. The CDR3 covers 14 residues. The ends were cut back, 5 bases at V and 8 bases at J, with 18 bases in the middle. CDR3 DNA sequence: TGTGCCAGCAGCGCAGCGAACAGGTTTGAGGGCTACACCTTC. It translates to CASSAANRFEGYTF.

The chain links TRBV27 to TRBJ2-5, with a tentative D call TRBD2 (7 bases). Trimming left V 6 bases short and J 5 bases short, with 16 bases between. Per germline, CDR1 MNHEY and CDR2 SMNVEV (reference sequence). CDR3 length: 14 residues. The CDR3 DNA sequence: TGTGCCAGCAGCCTCGCGGGGAGGGGGGAGACCCAGTACTTC. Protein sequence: CASSLAGRGETQYF.

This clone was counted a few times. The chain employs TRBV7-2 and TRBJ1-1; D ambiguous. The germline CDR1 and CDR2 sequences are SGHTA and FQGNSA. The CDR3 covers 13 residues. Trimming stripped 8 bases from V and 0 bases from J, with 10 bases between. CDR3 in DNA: TGTGCCAGCCGCCTATCCATGAACACTGAAGCTTTCTTT. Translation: CASRLSMNTEAFF.

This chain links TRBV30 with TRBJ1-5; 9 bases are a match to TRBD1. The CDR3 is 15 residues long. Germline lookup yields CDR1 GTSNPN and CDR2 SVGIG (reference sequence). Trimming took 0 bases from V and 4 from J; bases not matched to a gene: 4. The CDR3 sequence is CAWSVPTGGNQPQHF. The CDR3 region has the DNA TGTGCCTGGAGTGTACCGACAGGGGGGAATCAGCCCCAGCATTTT.

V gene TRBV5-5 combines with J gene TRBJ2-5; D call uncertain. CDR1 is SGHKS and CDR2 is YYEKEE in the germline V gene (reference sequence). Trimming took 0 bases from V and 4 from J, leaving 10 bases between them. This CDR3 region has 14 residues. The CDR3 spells CASSLAGRPETQYF. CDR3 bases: TGTGCCAGCAGCTTGGCCGGACGACCAGAGACCCAGTACTTC.